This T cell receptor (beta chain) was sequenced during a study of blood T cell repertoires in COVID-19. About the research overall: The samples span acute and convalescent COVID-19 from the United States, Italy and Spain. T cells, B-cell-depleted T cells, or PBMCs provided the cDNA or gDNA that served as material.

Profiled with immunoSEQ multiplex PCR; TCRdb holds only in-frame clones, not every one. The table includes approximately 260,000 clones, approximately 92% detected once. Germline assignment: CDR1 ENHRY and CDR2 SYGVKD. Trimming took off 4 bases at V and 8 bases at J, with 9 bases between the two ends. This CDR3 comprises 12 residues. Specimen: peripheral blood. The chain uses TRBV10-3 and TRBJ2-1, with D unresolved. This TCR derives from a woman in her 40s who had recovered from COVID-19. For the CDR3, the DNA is TGTGCCATCAGTGGGGCTGCCCATGAGCAGTTCTTC. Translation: CAISGAAHEQFF.